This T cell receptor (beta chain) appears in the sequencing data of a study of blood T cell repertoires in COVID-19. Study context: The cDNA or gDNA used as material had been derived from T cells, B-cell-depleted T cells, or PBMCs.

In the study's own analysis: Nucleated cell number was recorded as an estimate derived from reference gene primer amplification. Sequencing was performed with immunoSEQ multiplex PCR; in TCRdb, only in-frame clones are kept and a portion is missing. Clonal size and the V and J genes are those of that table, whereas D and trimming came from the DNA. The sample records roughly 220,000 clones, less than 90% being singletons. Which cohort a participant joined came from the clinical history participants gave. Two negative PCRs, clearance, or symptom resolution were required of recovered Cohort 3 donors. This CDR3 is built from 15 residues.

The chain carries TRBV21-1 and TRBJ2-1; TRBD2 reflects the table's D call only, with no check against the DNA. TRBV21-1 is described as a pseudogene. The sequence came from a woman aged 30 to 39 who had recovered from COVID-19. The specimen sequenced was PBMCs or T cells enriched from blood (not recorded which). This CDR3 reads CASSKFRGSYNEQFF. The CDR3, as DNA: TGTGCCAGCAGCAAATTCCGCGGCTCCTACAATGAGCAGTTCTTC.